This T cell receptor beta chain was identified in a study of shared clonotypes between healthy human individuals. Overall study results and limits: Shared across several donors were around 5% of the naive CD4 clonotypes. All-four-donor shared clonotypes had higher generation probabilities than non-shared clonotypes did.

Germline V gene sequence: CDR1 SGHRS, CDR2 YFSETQ. The CDR3 has 14 residues. V lost 4 bases and J 4 bases, leaving 14 bases between the germline ends. On this clone: Its antigen remains unknown. Other DNA sequences in this sample translate to the same CDR3.

Data came from immunoSEQ multiplex PCR; TCRdb stores just in-frame clones and leaves some out. This table has approximately 2.3 million clones, 85% to 95% appearing once. This TCR was recovered from a man in his late teens or twenties in good health. Some clones in this sample may be carry-over from other donors' samples. The genes are TRBV5-1 and TRBJ1-1; unclear D gene. Sequenced sample: naive CD4+ T cells from PBMCs. Subset given: CD45RA+ positively selected. The CDR3 DNA reads as TGCGCCAGCAGCCTCGATGGACGGACCACTGAAGCTTTCTTT. The encoded protein is CASSLDGRTTEAFF.